The next 5 T cell receptor beta chains were all read from a single sample in a study of Ad26.COV2.S vaccination and SARS-CoV-2 variants. The method was immunoSEQ multiplex PCR; TCRdb's version includes in-frame clones alone and lacks a portion of them. The sample has hundreds of thousands of clones, around 87% seen once. The sample's treatment: about 20 received Ad26.COV2.S at low or high dose, single or two shots; five or six received placebo; per-sample allocation not given. Sampling was done on day 63 after the first vaccine or placebo injection. The sequenced sample was peripheral blood, obtained in a trial of Ad26.COV2.S vaccine versus placebo. The receptor source for this set is a person between 18 and 65 years old who received the Ad26.COV2.S COVID-19 vaccine or a placebo.

V is TRBV9 and J is TRBJ2-3; a weak D match, TRBD1 (5 bases). The CDR3 has 17 amino acids. Germline values: CDR1 SGDLS, CDR2 YYNGEE. The V end lost 3 bases, the J end lost 8 bases, and 25 bases lay between the germline ends. In DNA form, the CDR3 reads TGTGCCAGCAGCGGACTGACAGCCGGGTTGGGGTTTGGTACGCAGTATTTT. Translation gives CASSGLTAGLGFGTQYF. Filled out from reference TRBV9 and TRBJ2-3, the complete variable domain reads DSGVTQTPKHLITATGQRVTLRCSPRSGDLSVYWYQQSLDQGLQFLIQYYNGEERAKGNILERFSAQQFPDLHSELNLSSLELGDSALYFCASSGLTAGLGFGTQYFGPGTRLTVL.

This chain links TRBV6-2 or TRBV6-3 with TRBJ2-3; D is unclear. V lost 6 bases and J lost 0, with 13 bases in between. Per the germline V gene, CDR1 is MNHEY and CDR2 is SVGEGT. This CDR3 has 15 residues. This CDR3 reads CASSSLVRSTDTQYF. The CDR3 DNA is TGTGCCAGCAGCTCCCTGGTGAGAAGCACAGATACGCAGTATTTT.

J is TRBJ2-4 and V is TRBV7-2; 7 nucleotides line up with TRBD1. The CDR3 is 14 amino acids. Trimming removed 7 bases from V and 6 bases from J; junction bases left unmatched: 9. The germline V gene encodes CDR1 SGHTA and CDR2 FQGNSA. Written as DNA, the CDR3 is TGTGCCAGCACCACGACAGGGCAGGGAAACATTCAGTACTTC. Translating it yields CASTTTGQGNIQYF.

The chain combines TRBV12-3 or TRBV12-4 with TRBJ2-1; unclear D gene. There are 12 residues in the CDR3. Between the trimmed V and J ends, which lost 6 bases and 1 base, there was a span of 4 bases. This CDR3 reads CASSLSYNEQFF. In DNA, the CDR3 is TGTGCCAGCAGCTTGTCCTACAATGAGCAGTTCTTC.

This clone appeared a few times. The J gene is TRBJ2-7, the V gene TRBV6-1; TRBD2 is a possible D gene (7 bases). The CDR3 totals 15 residues. CDR1 and CDR2 from the germline V gene are MNHNS and SASEGT. Trimming left V 1 base short and J 6 bases short, with 16 bases between. The CDR3 sequence: CASSEEGGGPSEQYF. The CDR3 DNA is TGTGCCAGCAGTGAAGAGGGGGGAGGGCCAAGCGAGCAGTACTTC.